The 27 T cell receptor beta chains below all came from one sample that was sequenced in a study of OX40 agonist ivuxolimab in advanced cancers. Profiled with immunoSEQ multiplex PCR; TCRdb holds only in-frame clones, not every one. The sample lists 30,000 to 40,000 clones, approximately 89% occurring once. Source: CD4+ or CD8+ T cells sorted from blood, taken in a trial of the OX40 agonist ivuxolimab. Every receptor here comes from an adult with an advanced solid tumor such as melanoma, head and neck, liver or kidney cancer.

The chain joins TRBV27 to TRBJ2-1; D call uncertain. This CDR3 has 15 amino acids. Trimming cost V 7 bases and J 5 bases, with 18 bases left between them. Germline assignment: CDR1 MNHEY and CDR2 SMNVEV (reference sequence). The DNA of the CDR3 is TGTGCCAGCACCTCGGCGGTCCTGGGGAACAATGAGCAGTTCTTC. This translates into CASTSAVLGNNEQFF.

The J gene is TRBJ2-7, the V gene TRBV11-2; 8 nucleotides match TRBD1. The CDR3 length is 16 residues. The germline CDR1 and CDR2 sequences are SGHAT and FQNNGV. V trimming: 4 bases; J trimming: 4 bases; junction bases outside the gene matches: 12. The CDR3 region is CASSSHVGRGLYEQYF. The CDR3 DNA reads as TGTGCCAGCAGCTCGCACGTGGGCAGGGGGCTATACGAGCAGTACTTC.

The chain links TRBV27 to TRBJ2-5; D not resolved. V was clipped by 3 bases and J by 3 bases, with 11 bases between them. CDR1 is MNHEY and CDR2 is SMNVEV in the germline V gene (reference sequence). This CDR3 has 14 amino acids. CDR3 DNA: TGTGCCAGCAGTTTGAGTAGCCCCGAAGAGACCCAGTACTTC. As protein: CASSLSSPEETQYF.

The genes are TRBV7-9 and TRBJ1-1; D call uncertain. The CDR3 loop spans 14 amino acids. Trimming took off 8 bases at V and 0 bases at J, with 13 bases between the two ends. Germline CDR1 is SEHNR and CDR2 is FQNEAQ (reference sequence). CDR3: CASRRSPMNTEAFF. The CDR3, as DNA: TGTGCCAGCCGGCGGTCCCCAATGAACACTGAAGCTTTCTTT.

The chain is built from TRBV7-9 and TRBJ2-2; D ambiguous. Per germline, CDR1 SEHNR and CDR2 FQNEAQ (reference sequence). Trimming left V 5 bases short and J 2 bases short, with 6 bases between. This CDR3 is 13 amino acids long. CDR3 DNA sequence: TGTGCCAGCAGCCCCGACAACACCGGGGAGCTGTTTTTT. It translates to CASSPDNTGELFF.

This clone was recorded a few times. This chain connects TRBV23-1 to TRBJ1-1; D gene uncertain. TRBV23-1 is noted as an ORF with a role that remains uncertain. V gave up 3 bases and J gave up 8 bases, with 4 bases separating them. The CDR3 contains 10 residues. CDR3 DNA: TGCGCCAGCAGTCATACGGAAGCTTTCTTT. It translates to CASSHTEAFF.

Regarding this clone: Sequence at one end of the junction differs from germline and may be a read error. The V and J genes are TRBV19 and TRBJ2-3; 7 bases map to TRBD2. The CDR3 is 16 amino acids. Germline values: CDR1 LNHDA, CDR2 SQIVND (reference sequence). The CDR3 region is CASREAGVGPTYTQYF. The CDR3 bases are TGTGCCAGTAGAGAGGCGGGAGTAGGCCCCACATATACGCAGTATTTT. Together with reference TRBV19 and TRBJ2-3, the CDR3 gives the full variable domain: DGGITQSPKYLFRKEGQNVTLSCEQNLNHDAMYWYRQDPGQGLRLIYYSQIVNDFQKGDIAEGYSVSREKKESFPLTVTSAQKNPTAFYLCASREAGVGPTYTQYFGPGTRLTVL.

The chain couples TRBV28 to TRBJ2-6; D perhaps matches TRBD1 (6 bases). CDR1 is MDHEN and CDR2 is SYDVKM in the germline V gene. The CDR3 sequence is 15 residues long. The V gene lost 3 bases and the J gene lost 2 bases, with 8 bases spanning the gap. The CDR3 sequence is CASSFQGTGANVLTF. Written as DNA, the CDR3 is TGTGCCAGCAGTTTTCAGGGGACTGGGGCCAACGTCCTGACTTTC.

The V and J genes are TRBV18 and TRBJ2-3, with D possibly TRBD1 on 5 matching bases. The CDR3 is 15 amino acids. Germline-derived CDR1 and CDR2 are KGHSH and LQKENI. Trimming left V 6 bases short and J 0 bases short, with 13 bases between. The CDR3 nucleotides are TGTGCCAGCTCTCCCACGGCAGGGAGCACAGATACGCAGTATTTT. It translates to CASSPTAGSTDTQYF.

This chain links TRBV25-1 with TRBJ1-1; tentative D call: TRBD1 (5 bases). CDR3 length equals 15 residues. The germline gives CDR1 MGHDK, CDR2 SYGVNS. Trimming removed 1 base from V and 5 bases from J, with 14 bases in between. The CDR3 loop reads CASSESLLRGTEAFF. CDR3 nucleotides: TGTGCCAGCAGTGAATCTTTACTTCGGGGGACTGAAGCTTTCTTT.

The V gene is TRBV10-3, the J gene TRBJ1-2; the D gene is possibly TRBD1 (5 bases). The ends were cut back, 6 bases at V and 0 bases at J, with 11 bases in the middle. Germline V CDR1 and CDR2: ENHRY, SYGVKD. CDR3 length: 14 residues. The chain's CDR3 is CAISSGTANYGYTF. For the CDR3, the DNA is TGTGCCATCAGCTCCGGGACGGCTAACTATGGCTACACCTTC.

This clone has just one count. The chain has TRBV28 and TRBJ2-5; D gene ambiguous. Germline assignment: CDR1 MDHEN and CDR2 SYDVKM. V was clipped by 2 bases and J by 2 bases, with 6 bases between them. The CDR3 runs to 13 residues. The CDR3 here is CASSLRQQETQYF. Here the CDR3 DNA reads TGTGCCAGCAGTTTAAGGCAGCAAGAGACCCAGTACTTC.

This chain connects TRBV6-1 to TRBJ2-5, with 13 bases aligning to TRBD2. V lost 1 base and J lost 3; bases outside the gene matches: 11. The germline V gene encodes CDR1 MNHNS and CDR2 SASEGT. This CDR3 region has 19 residues. CDR3 in DNA: TGTGCCAGCAGTGAAGGACTAGCGGGAGGATCTAAGCGGAAAGAGACCCAGTACTTC. Translated, it gives CASSEGLAGGSKRKETQYF.

The V call is TRBV6-5, the J call TRBJ1-1; a possible D gene is TRBD1 (6 bases). Between the trimmed V and J ends, which lost 0 bases and 1 base, there was a span of 12 bases. This CDR3 is built from 16 residues. Germline CDR1 MNHEY, CDR2 SVGAGI. CDR3 in DNA: TGTGCCAGCAGTTACTCCATACAGGGAGGGAACACTGAAGCTTTCTTT. Its translation is CASSYSIQGGNTEAFF.

Only one count was recorded for this clone. This rearrangement joins TRBV18 to TRBJ1-5; no definite D call. Germline V gene data show CDR1 as KGHSH and CDR2 as LQKENI. This CDR3 is 15 amino acids long. The ends were cut back, 8 bases at V and 7 bases at J, with 21 bases in the middle. CDR3: CASRLDGSREQPQHF. The CDR3 coding sequence is TGTGCCAGCAGACTGGACGGATCGAGGGAGCAGCCCCAGCATTTT.

The rearrangement uses TRBV19 and TRBJ1-5, with D tentatively TRBD1 (5 bases). Between the trimmed V and J ends, which lost 6 bases and 2 bases, there was a span of 8 bases. The CDR3 is 13 residues long. Germline CDR1 is LNHDA and CDR2 is SQIVND (reference sequence). This CDR3 is CASRGRGNQPQHF. The CDR3 DNA reads as TGTGCCAGTAGGGGCAGGGGCAATCAGCCCCAGCATTTT.

This chain uses TRBV19 with TRBJ2-1; the match to TRBD2 covers 7 bases. Trimming removed 4 bases from V and 7 bases from J; junction bases left unmatched: 1. Germline V gene sequence: CDR1 LNHDA, CDR2 SQIVND (reference sequence). This CDR3 spans 12 amino acids. This CDR3 is CASSRTSNEQFF. The CDR3 region has the DNA TGTGCCAGTAGTAGGACTAGTAATGAGCAGTTCTTC.

The chain uses TRBV9 and TRBJ2-5; D not resolved. Germline CDR1 SGDLS, CDR2 YYNGEE. V was cut by 0 bases and J by 1 base, with 7 bases left in between. The CDR3 covers 14 residues. The CDR3 sequence: CASSVGSAQETQYF. The CDR3 bases are TGTGCCAGCAGCGTAGGGAGCGCCCAAGAGACCCAGTACTTC.

This chain links TRBV5-1 with TRBJ1-4; D is unclear. CDR3 length equals 15 residues. Trimming took off 0 bases at V and 3 bases at J, with 9 bases between the two ends. CDR1 and CDR2 from the germline V gene are SGHRS and YFSETQ. The CDR3 DNA reads TGCGCCAGCAGCTTGGAAGGGAGGGCTAATGAAAAACTGTTTTTT. Translation gives CASSLEGRANEKLFF.

The chain links TRBV9 to TRBJ2-7; D might be TRBD2 (6 bases). Trimming pared 2 bases from V and 2 bases from J, leaving 11 bases between. Germline V CDR1 and CDR2: SGDLS, YYNGEE. This CDR3 is built from 14 residues. The CDR3 bases are TGTGCCAGCAGCGTTGCTAGGGAGGCCTACGAGCAGTACTTC. It encodes CASSVAREAYEQYF.

This clone occurred once. The chain couples TRBV7-9 to TRBJ2-1; D might be TRBD2 (5 bases). Trimming removed 3 bases at V and 4 bases at J, with 10 bases between. This CDR3 is built from 14 residues. Germline V gene data show CDR1 as SEHNR and CDR2 as FQNEAQ (reference sequence). This CDR3 is CASSFAGIYNEQFF. The CDR3 coding sequence is TGTGCCAGCAGCTTCGCGGGTATTTACAATGAGCAGTTCTTC.

The J gene is TRBJ1-3, the V gene TRBV30; D unresolved. Trimming shortened V by 1 base and J by 0 bases, and 4 bases separated the two germline ends. The CDR3 consists of 13 residues. Germline V gene data show CDR1 as GTSNPN and CDR2 as SVGIG (reference sequence). As DNA, the CDR3 is TGTGCCTGGAGTGCCAGCTCTGGAAACACCATATATTTT. Protein product: CAWSASSGNTIYF.

CDR3 sequence: CATSRQGTGNTIYF. CDR3 coding DNA: TGTGCCACCAGCAGACAGGGGACCGGAAACACCATATATTTT. V and J are TRBV15 and TRBJ1-3, with D possibly matching TRBD1 (6 bases). This CDR3 is built from 14 residues. Trimming stripped 2 bases from V and 4 bases from J, with 9 bases between. The germline V gene has CDR1 LNHNV and CDR2 YYDKDF (reference sequence).

The chain recombines TRBV19 with TRBJ2-1; no clear D. The germline V gene has CDR1 LNHDA and CDR2 SQIVND (reference sequence). Trimming took 4 bases from V and 5 from J, leaving 9 bases between them. The CDR3 extends over 13 amino acids. CDR3 sequence: CASSRNWDNEQFF. CDR3 in DNA: TGTGCCAGTAGTAGGAACTGGGACAATGAGCAGTTCTTC.

The chain couples TRBV4-1 to TRBJ2-1; 12 bases match TRBD2. Per the germline V gene, CDR1 is MGHRA and CDR2 is YSYEKL. Trimming cost V 1 base and J 5 bases; bases outside gene matches: 12. The CDR3 sequence is 19 residues long. In DNA form, the CDR3 reads TGCGCCAGCAGCCAAGTTCTAGCGGGAGGGCCCCTCTTCGACAATGAGCAGTTCTTC. Encoded protein: CASSQVLAGGPLFDNEQFF.

The CDR3 nucleotides are TGTGCCAGCAGCGTAGAGGAAGGGCGTGGTACGCAGTATTTT. It codes for CASSVEEGRGTQYF. The chain recombines TRBV9 with TRBJ2-3; D remains ambiguous. The CDR3 has 14 residues. Per germline, CDR1 SGDLS and CDR2 YYNGEE. Trimming left V 0 bases short and J 8 bases short, with 13 bases between.

The rearrangement uses TRBV7-2 and TRBJ2-1; TRBD2 agrees at 11 bases. V shed 3 bases, J shed 6 bases, and the junction held 4 bases outside the gene matches. Germline V lookup: CDR1 SGHTA, CDR2 FQGNSA. This CDR3 comprises 15 residues. This CDR3 is CASSFSGRASNEQFF. The CDR3 DNA is TGTGCCAGCAGCTTTAGCGGGAGGGCCAGCAATGAGCAGTTCTTC.